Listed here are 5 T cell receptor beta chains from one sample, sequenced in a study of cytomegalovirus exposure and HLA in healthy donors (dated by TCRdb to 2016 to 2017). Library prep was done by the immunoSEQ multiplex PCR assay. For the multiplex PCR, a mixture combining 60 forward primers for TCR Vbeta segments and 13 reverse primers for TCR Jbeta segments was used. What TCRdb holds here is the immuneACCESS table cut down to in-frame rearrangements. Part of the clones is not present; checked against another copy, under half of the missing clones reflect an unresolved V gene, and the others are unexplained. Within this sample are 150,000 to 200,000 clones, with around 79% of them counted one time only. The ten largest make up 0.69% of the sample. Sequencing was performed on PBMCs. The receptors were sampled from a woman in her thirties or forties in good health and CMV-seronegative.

CDR3: CASSLSQQRNYGYTF. CDR3 in DNA: TGTGCCAGCAGCTTAAGTCAACAGAGAAACTATGGCTACACCTTC. The rearrangement uses TRBV7-2 and TRBJ1-2; no reliable D call. The CDR3 loop spans 15 amino acids. Germline CDR1 is SGHTA and CDR2 is FQGNSA. Trimming cost V 2 bases and J 2 bases, with 12 bases left between them.

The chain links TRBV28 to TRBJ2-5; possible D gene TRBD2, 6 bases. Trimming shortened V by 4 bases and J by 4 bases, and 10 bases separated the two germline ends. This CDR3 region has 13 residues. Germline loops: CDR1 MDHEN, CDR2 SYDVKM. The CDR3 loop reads CASSWFGGETQYF. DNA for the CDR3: TGTGCCAGCAGTTGGTTCGGGGGAGAGACCCAGTACTTC. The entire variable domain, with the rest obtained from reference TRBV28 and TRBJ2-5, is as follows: DVKVTQSSRYLVKRTGEKVFLECVQDMDHENMFWYRQDPGLGLRLIYFSYDVKMKEKGDIPEGYSVSREKKERFSLILESASTNQTSMYLCASSWFGGETQYFGPGTRLLVL.

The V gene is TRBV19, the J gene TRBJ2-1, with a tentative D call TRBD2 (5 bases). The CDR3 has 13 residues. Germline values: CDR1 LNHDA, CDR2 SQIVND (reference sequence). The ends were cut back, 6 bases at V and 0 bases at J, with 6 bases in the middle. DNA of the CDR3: TGTGCCAGTAGGGGGAGCTCCTACAATGAGCAGTTCTTC. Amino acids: CASRGSSYNEQFF.

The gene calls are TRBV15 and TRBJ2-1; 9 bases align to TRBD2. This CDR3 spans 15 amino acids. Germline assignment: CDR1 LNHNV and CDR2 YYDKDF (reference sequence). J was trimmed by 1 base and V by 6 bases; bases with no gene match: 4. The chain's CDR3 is CATSKREESYNEQFF. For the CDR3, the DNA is TGTGCCACCAGTAAGCGGGAGGAGTCCTACAATGAGCAGTTCTTC.

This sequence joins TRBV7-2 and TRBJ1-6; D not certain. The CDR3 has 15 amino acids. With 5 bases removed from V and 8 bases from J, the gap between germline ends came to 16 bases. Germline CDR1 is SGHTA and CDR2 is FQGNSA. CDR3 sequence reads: CASSLNPAGDSPLHF. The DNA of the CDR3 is TGTGCCAGCAGCCTAAATCCCGCCGGGGATTCACCCCTCCACTTT.